The clone carrying this T cell receptor (beta chain) was found many times. Its antigen is as yet unknown. TCRdb re-analysed the reads in MiXCR, keeping a single row per CDR3 protein. The table shows 200,000 to 300,000 distinct CDR3 sequences, with roughly 9.1% occurring only once. These data are taken from a study of T cell repertoires in cytomegalovirus infection. Study-level findings and limits: Public TCR beta family frequency separated CMV-and-HLA carriers, including in an independent cohort. Across the ex vivo response, the dominant clonotypes were HLA-C-restricted CMV-specific TCR beta clonotypes.

The CDR3 consists of 16 residues. V was clipped by 2 bases and J by 4 bases, with 16 bases between them. CDR1 and CDR2 (germline): SGHVS, FQNEAQ. Sequenced material: PBMCs. The chain combines TRBV7-8 with TRBJ2-3; D may match TRBD1 or TRBD2 (6 bases each). This receptor was taken from a human donor in good health (CMV status not recorded). Some clones in this sample may be carry-over from other donors' samples. The CDR3 protein is CASSLITRGVSDTQYF. CDR3 bases: TGTGCCAGCAGCTTAATTACGAGGGGGGTATCAGATACGCAGTATTTT.